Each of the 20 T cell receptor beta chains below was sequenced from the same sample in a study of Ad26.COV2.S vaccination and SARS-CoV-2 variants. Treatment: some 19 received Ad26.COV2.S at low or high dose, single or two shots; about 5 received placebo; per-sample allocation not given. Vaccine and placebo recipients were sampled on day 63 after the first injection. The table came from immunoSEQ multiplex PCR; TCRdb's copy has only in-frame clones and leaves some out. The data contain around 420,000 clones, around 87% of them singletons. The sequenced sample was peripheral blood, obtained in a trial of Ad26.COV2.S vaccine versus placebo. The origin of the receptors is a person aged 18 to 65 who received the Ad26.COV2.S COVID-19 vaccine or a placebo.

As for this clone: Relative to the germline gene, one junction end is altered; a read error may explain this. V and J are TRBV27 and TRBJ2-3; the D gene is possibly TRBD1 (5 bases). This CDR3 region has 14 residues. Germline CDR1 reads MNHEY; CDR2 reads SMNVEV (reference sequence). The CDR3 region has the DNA TGTGCCAGCAGTCCCATTGTGGGTACAGGTACGCAGTATTTT. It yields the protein CASSPIVGTGTQYF.

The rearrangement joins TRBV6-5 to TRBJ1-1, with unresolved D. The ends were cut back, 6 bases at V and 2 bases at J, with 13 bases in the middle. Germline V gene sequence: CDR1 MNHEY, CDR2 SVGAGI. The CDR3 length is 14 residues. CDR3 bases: TGTGCCAGCAGGAGACTAGAGATTAACACTGAAGCTTTCTTT. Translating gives CASRRLEINTEAFF.

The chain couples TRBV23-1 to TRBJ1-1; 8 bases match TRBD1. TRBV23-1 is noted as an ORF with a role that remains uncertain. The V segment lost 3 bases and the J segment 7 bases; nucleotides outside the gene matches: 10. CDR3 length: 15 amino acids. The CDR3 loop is CASSHLRGQGYEAFF. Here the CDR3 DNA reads TGCGCCAGCAGTCACCTGCGAGGACAGGGCTATGAAGCTTTCTTT.

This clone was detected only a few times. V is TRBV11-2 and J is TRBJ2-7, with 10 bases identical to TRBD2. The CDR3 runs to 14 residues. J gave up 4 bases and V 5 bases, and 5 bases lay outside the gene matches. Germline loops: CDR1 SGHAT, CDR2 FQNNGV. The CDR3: CASSLGLAAYEQYF. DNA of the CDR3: TGTGCCAGCAGCCTTGGACTAGCGGCGTACGAGCAGTACTTC.

CDR3: CASSQGTGHSVQNEQFF. The CDR3, as DNA: TGCGCCAGCAGCCAGGGAACGGGACATTCGGTTCAGAATGAGCAGTTCTTC. This chain connects TRBV4-1 to TRBJ2-1, with D perhaps matching TRBD1 (6 bases). Germline V CDR1 and CDR2: MGHRA, YSYEKL. Trimming stripped 3 bases from V and 7 bases from J, with 22 bases between. This CDR3 contains 17 residues.

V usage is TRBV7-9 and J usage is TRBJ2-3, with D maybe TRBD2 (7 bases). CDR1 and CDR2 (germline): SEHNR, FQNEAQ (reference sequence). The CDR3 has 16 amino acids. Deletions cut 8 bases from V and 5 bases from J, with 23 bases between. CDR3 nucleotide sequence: TGTGCCAGCTCCCTGGGAGGGGGAGTTATAAGAGATACGCAGTATTTT. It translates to CASSLGGGVIRDTQYF.

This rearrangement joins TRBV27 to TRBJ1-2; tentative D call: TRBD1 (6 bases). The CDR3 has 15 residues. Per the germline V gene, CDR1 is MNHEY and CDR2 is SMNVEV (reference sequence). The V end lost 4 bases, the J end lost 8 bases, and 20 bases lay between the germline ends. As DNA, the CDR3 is TGTGCCAGCAGTTCGTTCAACAGGGTGGGATGGGGCTACACCTTC. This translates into CASSSFNRVGWGYTF.

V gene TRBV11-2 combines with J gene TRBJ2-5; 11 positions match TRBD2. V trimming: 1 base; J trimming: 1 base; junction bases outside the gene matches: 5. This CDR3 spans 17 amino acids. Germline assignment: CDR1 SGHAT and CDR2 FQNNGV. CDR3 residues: CASSLVPSGGTQETQYF. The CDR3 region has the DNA TGTGCCAGCAGCTTAGTTCCTAGCGGGGGGACCCAAGAGACCCAGTACTTC.

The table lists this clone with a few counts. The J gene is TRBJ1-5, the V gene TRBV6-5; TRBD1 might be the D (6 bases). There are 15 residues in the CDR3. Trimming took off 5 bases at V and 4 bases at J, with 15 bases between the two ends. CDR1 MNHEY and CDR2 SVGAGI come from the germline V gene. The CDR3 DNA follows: TGTGCCAGCAGTCGAACCACCGGGACAAATCAGCCCCAGCATTTT. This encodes CASSRTTGTNQPQHF.

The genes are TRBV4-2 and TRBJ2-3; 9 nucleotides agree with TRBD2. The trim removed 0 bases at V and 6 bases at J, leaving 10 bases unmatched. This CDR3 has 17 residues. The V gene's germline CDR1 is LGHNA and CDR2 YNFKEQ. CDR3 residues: CASSQDLRAGGPDTQYF. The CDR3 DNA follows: TGTGCCAGCAGCCAAGATCTTCGAGCGGGGGGCCCGGATACGCAGTATTTT.

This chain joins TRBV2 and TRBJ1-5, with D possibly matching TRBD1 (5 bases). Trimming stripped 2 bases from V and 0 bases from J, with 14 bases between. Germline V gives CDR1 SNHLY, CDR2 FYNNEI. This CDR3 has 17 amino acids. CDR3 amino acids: CASSEPAGGDSNQPQHF. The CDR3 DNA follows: TGTGCCAGCAGTGAACCGGCCGGGGGGGATAGCAATCAGCCCCAGCATTTT.

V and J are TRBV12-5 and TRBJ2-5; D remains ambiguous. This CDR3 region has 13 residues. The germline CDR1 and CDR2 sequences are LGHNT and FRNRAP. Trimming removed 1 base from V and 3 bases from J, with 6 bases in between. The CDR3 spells CASGLGMKETQYF. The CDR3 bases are TGTGCTAGTGGTTTGGGGATGAAAGAGACCCAGTACTTC.

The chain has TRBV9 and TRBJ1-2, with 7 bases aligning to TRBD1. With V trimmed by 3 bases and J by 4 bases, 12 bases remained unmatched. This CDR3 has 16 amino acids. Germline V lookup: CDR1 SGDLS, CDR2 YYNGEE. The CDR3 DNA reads TGTGCCAGCAGCGGAGGGGGACAGCCTATCGGCTATGGCTACACCTTC. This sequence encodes CASSGGGQPIGYGYTF.

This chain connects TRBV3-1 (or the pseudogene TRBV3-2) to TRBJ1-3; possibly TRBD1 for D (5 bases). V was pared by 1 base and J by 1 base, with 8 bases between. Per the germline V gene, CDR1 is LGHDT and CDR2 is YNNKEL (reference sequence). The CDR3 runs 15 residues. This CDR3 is CASSQARVSGNTIYF. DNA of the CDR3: TGTGCCAGCAGCCAAGCCAGGGTTTCTGGAAACACCATATATTTT.

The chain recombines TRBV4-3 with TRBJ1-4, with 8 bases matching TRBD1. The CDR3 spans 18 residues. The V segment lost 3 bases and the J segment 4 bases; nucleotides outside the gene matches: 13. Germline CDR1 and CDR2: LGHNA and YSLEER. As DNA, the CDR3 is TGCGCCAGCAGCCAGTTAGTAACGCAGGGGGCTGGTAATGAAAAACTGTTTTTT. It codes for CASSQLVTQGAGNEKLFF.

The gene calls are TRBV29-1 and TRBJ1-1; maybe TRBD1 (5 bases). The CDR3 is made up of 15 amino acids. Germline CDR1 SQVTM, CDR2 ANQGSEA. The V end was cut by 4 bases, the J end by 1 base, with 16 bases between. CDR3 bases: TGCAGCGTTGGGGACCCTGGGGTAGAGAACACTGAAGCTTTCTTT. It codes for CSVGDPGVENTEAFF.

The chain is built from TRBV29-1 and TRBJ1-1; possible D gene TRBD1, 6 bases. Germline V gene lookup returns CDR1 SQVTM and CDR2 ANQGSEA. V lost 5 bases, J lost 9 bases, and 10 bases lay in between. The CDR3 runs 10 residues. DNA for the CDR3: TGCAGCGTTTTACAGGGACAAGCTTTCTTT. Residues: CSVLQGQAFF. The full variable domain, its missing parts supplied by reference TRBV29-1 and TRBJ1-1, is SAVISQKPSRDICQRGTSLTIQCQVDSQVTMMFWYRQQPGQSLTLIATANQGSEATYESGFVIDKFPISRPNLTFSTLTVSNMSPEDSSIYLCSVLQGQAFFGQGTRLTVV.

DNA of the CDR3: TGTGCCAGCAGCCCCCTGACATCAGGGCGCGACTATGGCTACACCTTC. This translates into CASSPLTSGRDYGYTF. This rearrangement joins TRBV7-9 to TRBJ1-2; a possible D gene is TRBD1 (5 bases). This CDR3 contains 16 residues. Between the trimmed V and J ends, which lost 5 bases and 3 bases, there was a span of 19 bases. The germline gives CDR1 SEHNR, CDR2 FQNEAQ (reference sequence).

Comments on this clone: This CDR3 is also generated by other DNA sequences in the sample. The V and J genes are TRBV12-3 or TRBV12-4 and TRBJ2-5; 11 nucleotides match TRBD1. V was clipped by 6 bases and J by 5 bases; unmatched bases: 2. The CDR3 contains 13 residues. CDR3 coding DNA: TGTGCCAGCAGCCGGGACAGGGGGGAGACCCAGTACTTC. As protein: CASSRDRGETQYF.

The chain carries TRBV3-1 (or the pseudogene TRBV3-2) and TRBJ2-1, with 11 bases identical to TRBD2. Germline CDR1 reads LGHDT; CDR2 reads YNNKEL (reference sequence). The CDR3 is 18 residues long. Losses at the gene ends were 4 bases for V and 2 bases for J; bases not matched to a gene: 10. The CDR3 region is CASSPRRLAGTTYNEQFF. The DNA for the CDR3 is TGTGCCAGCAGCCCCCGGAGACTAGCGGGGACAACCTACAATGAGCAGTTCTTC.